This TCR beta chain was recovered during a study of T cell responses to AZD1222 COVID-19 vaccine. General study results and limits: The donor group comprised mostly white British people and more females; the analysis possibly underestimated clonal diversity.

Points on this clone: Its antigen remains unidentified.

Germline CDR1 is GTSNPN and CDR2 is SVGIG (reference sequence). V lost 6 bases, J lost 3 bases, and 17 bases lay in between. The CDR3 consists of 14 residues. Data came from immunoSEQ multiplex PCR; TCRdb stores just in-frame clones and leaves some out. The table records about 120,000 clones, 87% of them present only once. The sample in question was peripheral blood, obtained on day 0 of AZD1222 vaccination. This clonotype was obtained from an adult in good health. V and J are TRBV30 and TRBJ1-1; possible D gene TRBD1, 6 bases. The DNA for the CDR3 is TGTGCCTGCCAGTGGACGGGGGCACACACTGAAGCTTTCTTT. It translates to CACQWTGAHTEAFF. The full variable domain, with the rest looked up from reference TRBV30 and TRBJ1-1, is SQTIHQWPATLVQPVGSPLSLECTVEGTSNPNLYWYRQAAGRGLQLLFYSVGIGQISSEVPQNLSASRPQDRQFILSSKKLLLSDSGFYLCACQWTGAHTEAFFGQGTRLTVV.